These 17 T cell receptor beta chains were all obtained from the same sample, sequenced in a study of T cells in tuberculosis. Time point specified: new active TB diagnosis, blood taken before or within 7 days of starting treatment. The method was immunoSEQ multiplex PCR; TCRdb's version includes in-frame clones alone and lacks a portion of them. The sample consists of fewer than 40,000 clones, approximately 90% of them appearing once. The sample consisted of PBMCs, taken at tuberculosis diagnosis. All receptors derive from an adult with tuberculosis.

This sequence joins TRBV5-6 and TRBJ2-3; 12 bases match TRBD2. Germline V lookup: CDR1 SGHDT, CDR2 YYEEEE. The CDR3 loop spans 14 amino acids. With V trimmed by 4 bases and J by 4 bases, 1 base remained unmatched. This CDR3 is CASSRLAGADTQYF. CDR3 DNA: TGTGCCAGCAGCCGACTAGCGGGGGCAGATACGCAGTATTTT.

The chain employs TRBV29-1 and TRBJ2-2; D call uncertain. The CDR3 spans 14 residues. The germline CDR1 and CDR2 sequences are SQVTM and ANQGSEA. V shed 0 bases and J shed 4 bases, with 9 bases lying between them. CDR3 residues: CSVEESEVTGELFF. CDR3 DNA sequence: TGCAGCGTTGAAGAGTCAGAAGTCACCGGGGAGCTGTTTTTT.

This chain uses TRBV7-2 with TRBJ1-6; D unclear. CDR3 length: 16 amino acids. Trimming took 1 base from V and 6 from J, leaving 13 bases between them. Germline V gene data show CDR1 as SGHTA and CDR2 as FQGNSA. The CDR3 region is CASSLGWRASNSPLHF. The CDR3 DNA is TGTGCCAGCAGCTTAGGCTGGAGAGCCTCTAATTCACCCCTCCACTTT.

This chain links TRBV6-6 with TRBJ2-2, with TRBD2 identical over 7 bases. With 2 bases clipped from V and 6 bases from J, the junction kept 3 bases outside the gene matches. This CDR3 is 14 amino acids long. From germline, CDR1 is MNHNY and CDR2 SVGAGI (reference sequence). In nucleotides, the CDR3 is TGTGCCAGCAGTTACGGACTAGAGGCCGGGGAGCTGTTTTTT. This sequence encodes CASSYGLEAGELFF.

This chain connects TRBV25-1 to TRBJ1-4; TRBD1 aligns across 11 bases. The CDR3 totals 17 residues. CDR1 and CDR2 (germline): MGHDK, SYGVNS. J was trimmed by 5 bases and V by 5 bases; bases with no gene match: 10. This CDR3 is CASSTRDRGYVNEKLFF. The CDR3 nucleotides are TGTGCCAGCAGTACACGGGACAGGGGGTACGTAAATGAAAAACTGTTTTTT.

This clone is a singleton in its sample. This chain joins TRBV10-1 and TRBJ1-3, with no clear D. There are 14 residues in the CDR3. Germline CDR1 WNHNN, CDR2 SYGVQD (reference sequence). Trimming left V 6 bases short and J 0 bases short, with 9 bases between. DNA of the CDR3: TGCGCCAGCAGCCCGCAGTCCTCTGGAAACACCATATATTTT. Translating gives CASSPQSSGNTIYF.

The chain uses TRBV2 and TRBJ2-1; possibly TRBD2 for D (5 bases). V was clipped by 5 bases and J by 12 bases, with 11 bases between them. The CDR3 consists of 11 residues. From germline, CDR1 is SNHLY and CDR2 FYNNEI. CDR3 protein: CASSFGMGQFF. The CDR3 DNA is TGTGCCAGCAGTTTCGGGATGGGGCAGTTCTTC.

The chain is built from TRBV4-1 and TRBJ1-5; possibly TRBD1 for D (6 bases). Germline assignment: CDR1 MGHRA and CDR2 YSYEKL. The CDR3 consists of 14 residues. The V end lost 1 base, the J end lost 7 bases, and 11 bases lay between the germline ends. The CDR3 DNA follows: TGCGCCAGCAGCCAAGTGGGGGGGGCCCAGCCCCAGCATTTT. It encodes CASSQVGGAQPQHF.

V is TRBV19 and J is TRBJ1-1; TRBD1 matches at 7 bases. This CDR3 region has 14 residues. Germline CDR1 is LNHDA and CDR2 is SQIVND (reference sequence). V lost 5 bases and J lost 8; bases outside the gene matches: 11. The CDR3 nucleotides are TGTGCCAGTAGTCCCGTTGGTGGAGGGGGCGAAGCTTTCTTT. This gives the protein CASSPVGGGGEAFF.

The chain has TRBV25-1 and TRBJ2-7; TRBD2 might be the D (6 bases). V was shortened by 4 bases and J by 9 bases, with 10 bases between the two germline ends. The germline gives CDR1 MGHDK, CDR2 SYGVNS. This CDR3 comprises 11 residues. The CDR3 protein is CASSGRGGQYF. For the CDR3, the DNA is TGTGCCAGCAGTGGGCGGGGCGGGCAGTACTTC.

The V and J genes are TRBV4-1 and TRBJ1-4, with 8 bases lining up with TRBD1. Looked up from germline, CDR1 is MGHRA and CDR2 is YSYEKL. The CDR3 contains 18 residues. Germline trimming cut 0 bases from V and 5 bases from J; bases unmatched to any gene: 11. CDR3 DNA sequence: TGCGCCAGCAGCCAAGATGGATTGGCAGGGGGCCGAAATGAAAAACTGTTTTTT. Translation: CASSQDGLAGGRNEKLFF.

The V call is TRBV5-1, the J call TRBJ1-3; 9 bases map to TRBD1. The CDR3 runs 16 residues. Germline loops: CDR1 SGHRS, CDR2 YFSETQ. The ends lost 4 bases at V and 1 base at J; junction bases unmatched: 6. Here the CDR3 reads CASSLRTGDSGNTIYF. CDR3 nucleotides: TGCGCCAGCAGCCTGCGGACAGGGGATTCTGGAAACACCATATATTTT.

The V gene is TRBV5-4, the J gene TRBJ2-6; possible D gene TRBD1, 5 bases. CDR1 is SGHNT and CDR2 is YYREEE in the germline V gene (reference sequence). V lost 0 bases to trimming and J lost 0 bases, with 10 bases between them. This CDR3 region has 17 residues. The CDR3 region has the DNA TGTGCCAGCAGCTTGGCCAGGGCAAGCTCTGGGGCCAACGTCCTGACTTTC. As protein: CASSLARASSGANVLTF. Drawing the rest from reference TRBV5-4 and TRBJ2-6, the complete variable domain is ETGVTQSPTHLIKTRGQQVTLRCSSQSGHNTVSWYQQALGQGPQFIFQYYREEENGRGNFPPRFSGLQFPNYSSELNVNALELDDSALYLCASSLARASSGANVLTFGAGSRLTVL.

V and J are TRBV9 and TRBJ1-1; 9 nucleotides line up with TRBD1. CDR1 is SGDLS and CDR2 is YYNGEE in the germline V gene. The CDR3 sequence is 15 residues long. V lost 3 bases, J lost 8 bases, and 11 bases stayed unmatched. The CDR3 spells CASSAQMQQGAEAFF. In DNA form, the CDR3 reads TGTGCCAGCAGCGCTCAGATGCAACAGGGGGCAGAAGCTTTCTTT.

V and J are TRBV6-1 and TRBJ2-3, with TRBD2 matching 11 bases. The J segment lost 3 bases and the V segment lost 3 bases, leaving 5 bases of the junction unmatched. The CDR3 spans 16 residues. Germline assignment: CDR1 MNHNS and CDR2 SASEGT. The CDR3 protein is CASSDLAGGRTDTQYF. DNA for the CDR3: TGTGCCAGCAGTGACTTAGCGGGGGGGCGGACAGATACGCAGTATTTT.

This chain joins TRBV6-4 and TRBJ2-3; D uncertain. The CDR3 sequence is 13 residues long. Germline assignment: CDR1 MRHNA and CDR2 SNTAGT. V gave up 6 bases and J gave up 0 bases, with 7 bases separating them. The CDR3 nucleotides read TGTGCCAGCAGCCATACTAGCACAGATACGCAGTATTTT. This codes for CASSHTSTDTQYF.

This chain uses TRBV7-3 with TRBJ2-7, with TRBD1 identical over 9 bases. V shed 2 bases and J 0 bases; nucleotides not matched to a gene: 2. The CDR3 extends over 15 amino acids. Germline V CDR1 and CDR2: SGHTA, FQGTGA. CDR3 amino acids: CASSLWTGVSYEQYF. Written as DNA, the CDR3 is TGTGCCAGCAGCTTATGGACAGGGGTCTCCTACGAGCAGTACTTC.